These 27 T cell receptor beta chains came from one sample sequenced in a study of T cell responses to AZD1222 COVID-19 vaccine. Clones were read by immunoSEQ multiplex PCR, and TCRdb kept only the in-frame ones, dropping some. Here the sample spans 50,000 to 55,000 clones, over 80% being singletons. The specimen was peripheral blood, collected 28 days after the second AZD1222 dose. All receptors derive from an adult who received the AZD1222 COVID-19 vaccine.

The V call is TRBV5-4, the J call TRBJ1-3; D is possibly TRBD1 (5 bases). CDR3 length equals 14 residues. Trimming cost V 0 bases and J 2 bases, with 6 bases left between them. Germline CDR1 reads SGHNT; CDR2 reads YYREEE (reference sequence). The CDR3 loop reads CASSLGGPGNTIYF. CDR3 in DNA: TGTGCCAGCAGCTTGGGGGGCCCTGGAAACACCATATATTTT.

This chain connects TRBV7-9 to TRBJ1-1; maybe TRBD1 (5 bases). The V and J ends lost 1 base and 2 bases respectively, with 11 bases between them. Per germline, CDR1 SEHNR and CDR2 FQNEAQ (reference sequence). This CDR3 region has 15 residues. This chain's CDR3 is CASSLGAGTNTEAFF. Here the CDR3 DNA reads TGTGCCAGCAGCTTAGGGGCAGGGACCAACACTGAAGCTTTCTTT.

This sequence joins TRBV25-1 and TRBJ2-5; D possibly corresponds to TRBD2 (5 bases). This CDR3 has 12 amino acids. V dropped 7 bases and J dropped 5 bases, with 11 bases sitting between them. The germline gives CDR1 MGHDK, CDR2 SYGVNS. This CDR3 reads CASKAGRETQYF. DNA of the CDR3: TGTGCCAGCAAGGCGGGTCGGGAGACCCAGTACTTC.

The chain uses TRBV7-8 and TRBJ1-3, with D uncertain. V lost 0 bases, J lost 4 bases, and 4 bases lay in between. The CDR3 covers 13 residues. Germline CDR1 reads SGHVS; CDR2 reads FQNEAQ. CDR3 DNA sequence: TGTGCCAGCAGCTTAGCGGGGGGAAACACCATATATTTT. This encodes CASSLAGGNTIYF.

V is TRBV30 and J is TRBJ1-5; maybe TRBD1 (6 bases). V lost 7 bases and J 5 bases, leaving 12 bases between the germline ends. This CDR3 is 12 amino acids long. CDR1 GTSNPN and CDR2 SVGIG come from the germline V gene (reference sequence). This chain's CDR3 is CASQQGDQPQHF. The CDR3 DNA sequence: TGTGCCTCCCAACAGGGCGATCAGCCCCAGCATTTT. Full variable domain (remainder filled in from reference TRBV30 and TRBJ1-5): SQTIHQWPATLVQPVGSPLSLECTVEGTSNPNLYWYRQAAGRGLQLLFYSVGIGQISSEVPQNLSASRPQDRQFILSSKKLLLSDSGFYLCASQQGDQPQHFGDGTRLSIL.

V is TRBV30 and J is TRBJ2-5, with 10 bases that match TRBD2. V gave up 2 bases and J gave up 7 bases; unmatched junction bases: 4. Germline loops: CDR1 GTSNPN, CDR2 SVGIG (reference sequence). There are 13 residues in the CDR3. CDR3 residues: CAWSPSGRGTQYF. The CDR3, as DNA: TGTGCCTGGAGTCCTAGCGGGAGAGGGACCCAGTACTTC.

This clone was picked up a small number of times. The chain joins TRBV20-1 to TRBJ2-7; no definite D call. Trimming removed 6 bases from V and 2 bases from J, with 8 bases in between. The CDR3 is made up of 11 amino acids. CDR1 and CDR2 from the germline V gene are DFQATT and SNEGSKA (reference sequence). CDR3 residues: CSAPFTYEQYF. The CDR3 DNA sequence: TGCAGTGCCCCCTTTACCTACGAGCAGTACTTC.

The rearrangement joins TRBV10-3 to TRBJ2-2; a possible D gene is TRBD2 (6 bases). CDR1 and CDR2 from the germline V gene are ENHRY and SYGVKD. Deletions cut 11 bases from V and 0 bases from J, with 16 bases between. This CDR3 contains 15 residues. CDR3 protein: CAARIGGTNTGELFF. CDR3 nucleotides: TGTGCCGCGCGGATAGGAGGGACGAACACCGGGGAGCTGTTTTTT.

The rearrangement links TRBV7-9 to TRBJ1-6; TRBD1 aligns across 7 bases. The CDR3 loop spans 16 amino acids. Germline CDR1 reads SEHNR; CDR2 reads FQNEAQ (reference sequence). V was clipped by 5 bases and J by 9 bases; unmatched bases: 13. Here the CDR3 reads CASSPTTGQSVSPLHF. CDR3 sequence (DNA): TGTGCCAGCAGCCCCACCACGGGACAGTCTGTTTCACCCCTCCACTTT.

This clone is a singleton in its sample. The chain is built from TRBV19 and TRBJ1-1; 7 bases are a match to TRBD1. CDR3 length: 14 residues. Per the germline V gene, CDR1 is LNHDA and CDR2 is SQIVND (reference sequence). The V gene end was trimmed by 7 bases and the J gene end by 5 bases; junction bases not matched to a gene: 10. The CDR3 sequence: CASNKDRWGTEAFF. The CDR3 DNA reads TGTGCCAGTAACAAGGACAGGTGGGGAACTGAAGCTTTCTTT.

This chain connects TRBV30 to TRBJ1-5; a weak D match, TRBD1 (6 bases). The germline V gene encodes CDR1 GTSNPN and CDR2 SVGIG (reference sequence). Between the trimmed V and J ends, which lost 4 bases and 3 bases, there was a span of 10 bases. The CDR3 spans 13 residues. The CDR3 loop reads CAWNRENNQPQHF. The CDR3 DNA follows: TGTGCCTGGAACAGGGAGAACAATCAGCCCCAGCATTTT.

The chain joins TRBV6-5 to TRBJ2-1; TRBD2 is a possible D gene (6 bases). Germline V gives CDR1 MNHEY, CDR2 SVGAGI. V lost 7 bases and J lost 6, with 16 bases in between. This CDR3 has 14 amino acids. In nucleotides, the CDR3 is TGTGCCAGCACCGAAGGAGGGTGGGTCAATGAGCAGTTCTTC. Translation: CASTEGGWVNEQFF.

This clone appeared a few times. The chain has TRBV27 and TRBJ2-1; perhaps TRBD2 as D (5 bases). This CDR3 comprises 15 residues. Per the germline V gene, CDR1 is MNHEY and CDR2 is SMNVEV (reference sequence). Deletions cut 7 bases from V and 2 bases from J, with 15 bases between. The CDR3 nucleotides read TGTGCCAGCAAACTAAGCGGACCCCCCTACAATGAGCAGTTCTTC. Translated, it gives CASKLSGPPYNEQFF.

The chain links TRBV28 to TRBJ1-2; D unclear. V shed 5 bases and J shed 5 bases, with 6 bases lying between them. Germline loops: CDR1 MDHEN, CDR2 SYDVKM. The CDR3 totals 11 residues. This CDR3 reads CASSVRYGYTF. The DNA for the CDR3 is TGTGCCAGCAGTGTGCGGTATGGCTACACCTTC.

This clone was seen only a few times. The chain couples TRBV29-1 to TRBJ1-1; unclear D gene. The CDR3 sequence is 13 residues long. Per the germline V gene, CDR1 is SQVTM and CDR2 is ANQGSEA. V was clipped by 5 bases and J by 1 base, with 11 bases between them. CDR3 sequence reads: CSVSHTENTEAFF. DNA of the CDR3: TGCAGCGTTTCCCACACGGAGAACACTGAAGCTTTCTTT. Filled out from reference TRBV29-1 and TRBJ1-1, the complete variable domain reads SAVISQKPSRDICQRGTSLTIQCQVDSQVTMMFWYRQQPGQSLTLIATANQGSEATYESGFVIDKFPISRPNLTFSTLTVSNMSPEDSSIYLCSVSHTENTEAFFGQGTRLTVV.

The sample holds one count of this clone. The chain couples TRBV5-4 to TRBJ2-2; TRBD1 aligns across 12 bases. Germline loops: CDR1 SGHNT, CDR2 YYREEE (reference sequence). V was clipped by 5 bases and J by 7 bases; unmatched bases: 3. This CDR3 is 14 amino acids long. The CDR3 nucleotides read TGTGCCAGCAGTCGGGACAGGGGGCTCGGGGAGCTGTTTTTT. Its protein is CASSRDRGLGELFF.

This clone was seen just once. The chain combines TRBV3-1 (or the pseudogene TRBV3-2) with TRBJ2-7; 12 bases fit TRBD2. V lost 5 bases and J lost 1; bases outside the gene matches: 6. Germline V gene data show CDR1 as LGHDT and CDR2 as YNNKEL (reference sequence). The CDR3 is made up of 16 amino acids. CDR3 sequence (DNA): TGTGCCAGCAGCTCCTTAGGACTAGCGGGATCCTACGAGCAGTACTTC. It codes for CASSSLGLAGSYEQYF.

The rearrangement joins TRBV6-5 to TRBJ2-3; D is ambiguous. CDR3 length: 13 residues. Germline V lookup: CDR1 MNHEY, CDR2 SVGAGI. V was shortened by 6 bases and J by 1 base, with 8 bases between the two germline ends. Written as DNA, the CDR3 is TGTGCCAGCAGGGCGGCCGGCACAGATACGCAGTATTTT. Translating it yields CASRAAGTDTQYF.

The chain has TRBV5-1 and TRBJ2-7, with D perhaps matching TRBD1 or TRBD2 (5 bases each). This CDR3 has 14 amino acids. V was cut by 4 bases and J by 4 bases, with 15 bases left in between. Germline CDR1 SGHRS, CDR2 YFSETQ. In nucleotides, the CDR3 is TGCGCCAGCAGCCACTCGGGGCCGTTATACGAGCAGTACTTC. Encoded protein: CASSHSGPLYEQYF.

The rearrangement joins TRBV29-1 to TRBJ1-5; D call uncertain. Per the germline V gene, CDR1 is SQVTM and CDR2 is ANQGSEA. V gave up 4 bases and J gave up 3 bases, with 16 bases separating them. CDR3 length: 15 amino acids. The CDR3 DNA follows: TGCAGCGTTGGATGGAGCCCCGGCGCCAATCAGCCCCAGCATTTT. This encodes CSVGWSPGANQPQHF.

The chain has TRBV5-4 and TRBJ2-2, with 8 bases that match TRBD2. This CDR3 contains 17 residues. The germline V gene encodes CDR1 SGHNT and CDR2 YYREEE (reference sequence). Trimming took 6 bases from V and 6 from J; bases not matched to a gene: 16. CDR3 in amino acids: CASTPRAGLVRPGELFF. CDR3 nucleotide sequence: TGTGCCAGCACCCCCCGGGCGGGACTAGTGCGTCCCGGGGAGCTGTTTTTT.

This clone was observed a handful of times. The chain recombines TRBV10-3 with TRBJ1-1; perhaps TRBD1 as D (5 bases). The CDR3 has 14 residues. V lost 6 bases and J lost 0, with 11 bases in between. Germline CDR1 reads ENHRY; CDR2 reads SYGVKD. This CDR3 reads CAISAGPVNTEAFF. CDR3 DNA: TGTGCCATCAGCGCGGGACCGGTGAACACTGAAGCTTTCTTT.

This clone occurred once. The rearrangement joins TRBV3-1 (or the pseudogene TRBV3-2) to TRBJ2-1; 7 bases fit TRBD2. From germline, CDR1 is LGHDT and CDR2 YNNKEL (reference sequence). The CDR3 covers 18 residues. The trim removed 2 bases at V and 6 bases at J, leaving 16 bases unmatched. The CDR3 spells CASSQPPGAGAPLNEQFF. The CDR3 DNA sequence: TGTGCCAGCAGCCAACCCCCTGGCGCGGGAGCACCCCTCAATGAGCAGTTCTTC.

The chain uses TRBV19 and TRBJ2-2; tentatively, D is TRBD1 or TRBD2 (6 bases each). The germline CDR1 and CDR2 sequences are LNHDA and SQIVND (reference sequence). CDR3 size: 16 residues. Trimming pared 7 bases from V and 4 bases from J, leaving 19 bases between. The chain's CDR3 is CASTPRGGSGTGELFF. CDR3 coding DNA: TGTGCCAGTACCCCCCGAGGGGGGTCAGGCACCGGGGAGCTGTTTTTT.

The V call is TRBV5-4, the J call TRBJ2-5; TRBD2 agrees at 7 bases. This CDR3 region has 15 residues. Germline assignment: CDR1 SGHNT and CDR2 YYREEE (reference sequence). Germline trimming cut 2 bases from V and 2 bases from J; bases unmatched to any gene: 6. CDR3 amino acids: CASSLGDGGQETQYF. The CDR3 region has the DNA TGTGCCAGCAGCTTAGGGGACGGGGGGCAAGAGACCCAGTACTTC. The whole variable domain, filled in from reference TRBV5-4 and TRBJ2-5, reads ETGVTQSPTHLIKTRGQQVTLRCSSQSGHNTVSWYQQALGQGPQFIFQYYREEENGRGNFPPRFSGLQFPNYSSELNVNALELDDSALYLCASSLGDGGQETQYFGPGTRLLVL.

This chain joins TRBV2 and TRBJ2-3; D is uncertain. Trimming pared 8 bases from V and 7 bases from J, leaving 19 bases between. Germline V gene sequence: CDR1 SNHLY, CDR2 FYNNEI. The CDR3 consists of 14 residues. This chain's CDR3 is CASRVTLAANTQYF. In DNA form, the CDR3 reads TGTGCCAGCCGGGTGACTTTGGCTGCGAATACGCAGTATTTT.

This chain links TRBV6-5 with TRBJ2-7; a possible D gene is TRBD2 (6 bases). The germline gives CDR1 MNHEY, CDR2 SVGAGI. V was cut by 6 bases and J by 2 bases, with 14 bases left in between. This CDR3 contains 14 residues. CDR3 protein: CASSSSGVAYEQYF. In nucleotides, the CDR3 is TGTGCCAGCAGCTCTTCGGGGGTCGCCTACGAGCAGTACTTC.